There are a few counts of the clone carrying this T cell receptor (beta chain). Mismatch with germline at one junction end may stem from a read error. The sample originates from a study of T cells in Graves' hyperthyroidism and ophthalmopathy. Background on the study: Before treatment of any kind, peripheral blood was taken at initial diagnosis.

RNA transcripts served as the template for amplifying TCR beta CDR3 regions. The study used the HTBI primer set for a first-round RT-PCR of the TCR CDR3. TCRdb reanalysed the multiplex PCR reads using MiXCR and keeps one entry per CDR3 protein. Altogether 250,000 to 300,000 distinct CDR3 sequences are present, approximately 15% being singletons, with the ten largest covering approximately 57%. The CDR3 spans 14 residues. Per the germline V gene, CDR1 is LNHDA and CDR2 is SQIVND (reference sequence). This chain connects TRBV19 to TRBJ2-2; D might be TRBD1 (7 bases). The clonotype originates from a woman aged 55-69 years with Graves' ophthalmopathy. Material: blood. This CDR3 is CASSGTVNTGGLFF. Here the CDR3 DNA reads TGTGCCAGTTCTGGGACAGTGAACACCGGGGGGCTGTTTTTT.